This T cell receptor beta chain was observed in a study of regulatory T cells in long-lasting Graves disease. Remarks on this clonotype: Its antigen is not identified.

Broader study findings: Among the persistent patients, 2,741 public clonotypes were shared, more than the approximately 1,000 shared among new patients. Thyroid tissue was not sampled; only peripheral blood was.

Building of the TCR beta libraries involved iRepertoire HTBI primers and Arm-PCR of CDR3 regions. TCRdb re-called the multiplex PCR reads with MiXCR, one entry per CDR3 protein. The table shows about 620,000 distinct CDR3 sequences, with approximately 15% occurring only once. V lost 5 bases, J lost 3 bases, and 20 bases lay in between. The CDR3 is 16 amino acids. Germline CDR1 reads LNHDA; CDR2 reads SQIVND (reference sequence). Time point specified: newly diagnosed GD, antithyroid drugs for less than 3 months. Scientists built the TCR library using RNA that was extracted from PBMCs. These data are also associated with another study on T cells in Graves' hyperthyroidism and ophthalmopathy. That work states: Over 18 months, lack of ophthalmopathy progression marked Graves' hyperthyroidism as stable.

The source was peripheral blood mononuclear cells (PBMCs), collected at new diagnosis, from a patient treated with antithyroid drugs. The source is a woman aged 30 to 39 with Graves disease. This chain uses TRBV19 with TRBJ2-7, with D perhaps TRBD2 (6 bases). The CDR3, as DNA: TGTGCCAGTAGTGCGTCCGGGAGACCGGGAAACTACGAGCAGTACTTC. This encodes CASSASGRPGNYEQYF. The entire variable domain, with the rest obtained from reference TRBV19 and TRBJ2-7, is as follows: DGGITQSPKYLFRKEGQNVTLSCEQNLNHDAMYWYRQDPGQGLRLIYYSQIVNDFQKGDIAEGYSVSREKKESFPLTVTSAQKNPTAFYLCASSASGRPGNYEQYFGPGTRLTVT.